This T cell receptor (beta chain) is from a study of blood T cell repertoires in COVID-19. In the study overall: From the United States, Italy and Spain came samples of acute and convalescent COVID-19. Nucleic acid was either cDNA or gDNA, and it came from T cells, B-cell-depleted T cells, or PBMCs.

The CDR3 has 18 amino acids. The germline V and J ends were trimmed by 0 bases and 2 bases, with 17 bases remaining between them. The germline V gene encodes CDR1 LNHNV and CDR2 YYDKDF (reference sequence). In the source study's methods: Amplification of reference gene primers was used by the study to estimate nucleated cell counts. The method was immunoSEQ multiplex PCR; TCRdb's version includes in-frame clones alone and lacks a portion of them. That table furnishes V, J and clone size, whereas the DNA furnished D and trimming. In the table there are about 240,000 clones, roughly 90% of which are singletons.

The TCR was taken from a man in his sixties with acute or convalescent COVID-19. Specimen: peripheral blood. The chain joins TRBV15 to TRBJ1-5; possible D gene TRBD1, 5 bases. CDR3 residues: CATSRDSNTGVGNQPQHF. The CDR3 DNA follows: TGTGCCACCAGCAGAGATTCGAATACGGGGGTCGGCAATCAGCCCCAGCATTTT.